The 29 T cell receptor beta chains below were found in one sample sequenced in a study of somatic mutations in cytotoxic T cells in rheumatoid arthritis. The table came from immunoSEQ multiplex PCR; TCRdb's copy has only in-frame clones and leaves some out. Here the sample spans some 20,000 clones, around 81% being singletons. Material: CD8+ T cells sorted from blood. These receptors were collected from an adult with rheumatoid arthritis.

The chain joins TRBV5-1 to TRBJ2-7, with 7 bases matching TRBD2. Unmatched junction bases numbered 5, after V lost 0 bases and J lost 5 bases. The CDR3 has 14 residues. CDR1 is SGHRS, CDR2 YFSETQ, per germline. CDR3 amino acids: CASSLVRGGDEQYF. The CDR3 DNA reads as TGCGCCAGCAGCTTGGTACGGGGAGGGGACGAGCAGTACTTC. The full variable domain, with the rest looked up from reference TRBV5-1 and TRBJ2-7, is KAGVTQTPRYLIKTRGQQVTLSCSPISGHRSVSWYQQTPGQGLQFLFEYFSETQRNKGNFPGRFSGRQFSNSRSEMNVSTLELGDSALYLCASSLVRGGDEQYFGPGTRLTVT.

This chain links TRBV27 with TRBJ2-5; 7 bases match TRBD1. The ends lost 6 bases at V and 5 bases at J; junction bases unmatched: 9. Germline V gene data show CDR1 as MNHEY and CDR2 as SMNVEV (reference sequence). This CDR3 is built from 14 residues. The CDR3 spells CASRTRQGHETQYF. The CDR3 DNA reads as TGTGCCAGCAGGACCAGACAGGGACACGAGACCCAGTACTTC.

The CDR3 is CASSLNWGGDGYTF. CDR3 nucleotide sequence: TGTGCCAGCAGCTTGAACTGGGGGGGAGATGGCTACACCTTC. The chain combines TRBV5-5 with TRBJ1-2; possible D gene TRBD1, 5 bases. The V gene's germline CDR1 is SGHKS and CDR2 YYEKEE (reference sequence). Trimming took off 1 base at V and 6 bases at J, with 13 bases between the two ends. This CDR3 comprises 14 residues.

The chain has TRBV4-2 and TRBJ1-1, with a tentative D call TRBD1 (5 bases). CDR1 is LGHNA and CDR2 is YNFKEQ in the germline V gene. The CDR3 is 17 amino acids. Trimming removed 0 bases at V and 1 base at J, with 15 bases between. DNA of the CDR3: TGTGCCAGCAGCCAAGAATCCGTTGGGACGGCGAACACTGAAGCTTTCTTT. Translation gives CASSQESVGTANTEAFF.

The chain couples TRBV27 to TRBJ2-1; D is ambiguous. The V gene lost 3 bases and the J gene lost 0 bases, with 12 bases spanning the gap. This CDR3 is built from 16 residues. The germline gives CDR1 MNHEY, CDR2 SMNVEV (reference sequence). CDR3 in DNA: TGTGCCAGCAGTTTTCGACCCGAGCGCTCCTACAATGAGCAGTTCTTC. It yields the protein CASSFRPERSYNEQFF.

This rearrangement joins TRBV28 to TRBJ1-1; 7 bases match TRBD1. Unmatched junction bases numbered 6, after V lost 2 bases and J lost 0 bases. Germline CDR1 is MDHEN and CDR2 is SYDVKM. The CDR3 sequence is 16 residues long. This chain's CDR3 is CASSLAQGSMNTEAFF. The DNA for the CDR3 is TGTGCCAGCAGTTTAGCACAGGGGTCAATGAACACTGAAGCTTTCTTT.

The J gene is TRBJ2-7, the V gene TRBV29-1; 8 bases match TRBD2. Unmatched junction bases numbered 13, after V lost 6 bases and J lost 6 bases. This CDR3 spans 14 amino acids. Germline CDR1 is SQVTM and CDR2 is ANQGSEA. CDR3 residues: CSVLPGTSYSEQYF. Here the CDR3 DNA reads TGCAGCGTACTCCCCGGGACTAGTTATTCCGAGCAGTACTTC.

V usage is TRBV6-1 and J usage is TRBJ1-1; D remains ambiguous. This CDR3 has 13 amino acids. Deletions cut 0 bases from V and 2 bases from J, with 4 bases between. Germline CDR1 and CDR2: MNHNS and SASEGT. The CDR3 spells CASSEAVNTEAFF. The CDR3 DNA reads as TGTGCCAGCAGTGAAGCTGTTAACACTGAAGCTTTCTTT.

The chain links TRBV28 to TRBJ1-4; the match to TRBD1 covers 8 bases. The CDR3 sequence is 15 residues long. V gave up 3 bases and J gave up 4 bases; unmatched junction bases: 4. The germline V gene encodes CDR1 MDHEN and CDR2 SYDVKM. The DNA of the CDR3 is TGTGCCAGCAGTTTTCAGGGGGCGGGTAATGAAAAACTGTTTTTT. Protein: CASSFQGAGNEKLFF.

This clone was detected a few times. The chain is built from TRBV11-1 and TRBJ1-1; D unclear. Germline assignment: CDR1 SGHAT and CDR2 FQDESV (reference sequence). This CDR3 is 14 amino acids long. V lost 3 bases and J lost 2, with 10 bases in between. This chain's CDR3 is CASSFAQRNTEAFF. In nucleotides, the CDR3 is TGTGCCAGCAGCTTTGCTCAGCGAAACACTGAAGCTTTCTTT.

This rearrangement joins TRBV10-3 to TRBJ2-7, with 7 nucleotides matching TRBD2. The CDR3 runs 14 residues. Losses at the gene ends were 6 bases for V and 1 base for J; bases not matched to a gene: 6. Per the germline V gene, CDR1 is ENHRY and CDR2 is SYGVKD. This CDR3 reads CAIRISGLSYEQYF. The CDR3 region has the DNA TGTGCCATCAGGATTAGCGGGCTTTCCTACGAGCAGTACTTC.

The chain recombines TRBV7-9 with TRBJ1-1; 7 bases map to TRBD1. Germline V gene sequence: CDR1 SEHNR, CDR2 FQNEAQ (reference sequence). Trimming at V came to 7 bases and at J to 4 bases, leaving 9 bases not matched to a gene. The CDR3 consists of 14 residues. CDR3 in amino acids: CASTLTGSPTEAFF. The CDR3 coding sequence is TGTGCCAGCACCCTGACAGGGAGTCCCACTGAAGCTTTCTTT.

This clone was seen more than once but under ten times. The chain combines TRBV4-3 with TRBJ2-1; D is unresolved. From germline, CDR1 is LGHNA and CDR2 YSLEER. CDR3 length equals 15 residues. Trimming removed 0 bases from V and 4 bases from J, with 10 bases in between. The CDR3 loop is CASSQDWVLYNEQFF. As DNA, the CDR3 is TGCGCCAGCAGCCAAGATTGGGTGTTATACAATGAGCAGTTCTTC.

The chain joins TRBV5-6 to TRBJ2-7, with 7 bases identical to TRBD1. The trim removed 0 bases at V and 3 bases at J, leaving 3 bases unmatched. The CDR3 has 14 residues. Germline CDR1 reads SGHDT; CDR2 reads YYEEEE. In DNA form, the CDR3 reads TGTGCCAGCAGCTTGGGACAGGGAGACTACGAGCAGTACGTC. Amino acids: CASSLGQGDYEQYV.

The V call is TRBV7-9, the J call TRBJ2-3, with 7 bases aligning to TRBD1. V was clipped by 5 bases and J by 8 bases; unmatched bases: 10. The CDR3 covers 14 residues. CDR1 is SEHNR, CDR2 FQNEAQ, per germline (reference sequence). DNA for the CDR3: TGTGCCAGCAGCCCCGGACAGGACCCGGTTACGCAGTATTTT. This gives the protein CASSPGQDPVTQYF.

The chain joins TRBV6-6 to TRBJ1-4; D call uncertain. Trimming stripped 7 bases from V and 5 bases from J, with 17 bases between. This CDR3 is built from 15 residues. The V gene's germline CDR1 is MNHNY and CDR2 SVGAGI (reference sequence). This CDR3 reads CASTYEGSWNEKLFF. The CDR3 nucleotides are TGTGCCAGCACCTACGAGGGATCCTGGAATGAAAAACTGTTTTTT.

The chain carries TRBV7-3 and TRBJ2-6; 8 positions agree with TRBD2. Germline CDR1 is SGHTA and CDR2 is FQGTGA. V shed 5 bases and J 0 bases; nucleotides not matched to a gene: 3. CDR3 length equals 16 residues. The CDR3 DNA reads as TGTGCCAGCAGCCCGGGAGGGGGCTCTGGGGCCAACGTCCTGACTTTC. Protein sequence: CASSPGGGSGANVLTF.

In its sample, this clone was seen a few times. V is TRBV10-1 and J is TRBJ2-7; 9 bases are a match to TRBD1. Trimming at V came to 6 bases and at J to 7 bases, leaving 10 bases not matched to a gene. Looked up from germline, CDR1 is WNHNN and CDR2 is SYGVQD (reference sequence). The CDR3 has 14 residues. Written as DNA, the CDR3 is TGCGCCAGCAGCAGGGACAGGGAAAATGATGAGCAGTACGTC. It is translated as CASSRDRENDEQYV.

V gene TRBV19 combines with J gene TRBJ1-2, with D possibly TRBD1 on 5 matching bases. The CDR3 is made up of 19 amino acids. Germline CDR1 is LNHDA and CDR2 is SQIVND (reference sequence). V lost 3 bases, J lost 3 bases, and 26 bases lay in between. The CDR3 loop is CASSIVRRGGKPRDYGYTF. The CDR3 bases are TGTGCCAGTAGTATTGTTCGGAGGGGCGGTAAGCCGAGGGACTATGGCTACACCTTC.

The V call is TRBV5-1, the J call TRBJ2-3, with 12 bases aligning to TRBD2. V gave up 3 bases and J gave up 5 bases; unmatched junction bases: 7. The CDR3 spans 16 residues. The V gene's germline CDR1 is SGHRS and CDR2 YFSETQ. CDR3 protein: CASSSGLAGPGDTQYF. The CDR3 DNA reads TGCGCCAGCAGCTCAGGACTAGCGGGACCCGGAGATACGCAGTATTTT.

The genes are TRBV5-6 and TRBJ2-3, with D maybe TRBD1 (7 bases). This CDR3 region has 15 residues. Looked up from germline, CDR1 is SGHDT and CDR2 is YYEEEE. The V gene lost 5 bases and the J gene lost 0 bases, with 13 bases spanning the gap. CDR3: CASSQGGLSTDTQYF. The CDR3 region has the DNA TGTGCCAGCAGTCAGGGGGGACTTAGCACAGATACGCAGTATTTT.

The rearrangement links TRBV27 to TRBJ2-3, with a tentative D call TRBD2 (6 bases). Germline CDR1 is MNHEY and CDR2 is SMNVEV (reference sequence). V lost 10 bases and J 2 bases, leaving 16 bases between the germline ends. CDR3 size: 14 residues. The CDR3 DNA reads TGTGCCACGGGACTCCCCAGGCTCACAGATACGCAGTATTTT. Its translation is CATGLPRLTDTQYF.

This clone was found a few times. The rearrangement uses TRBV7-9 and TRBJ1-3; D gene unclear. The germline gives CDR1 SEHNR, CDR2 FQNEAQ (reference sequence). This CDR3 is built from 13 residues. Trimming stripped 5 bases from V and 0 bases from J, with 5 bases between. CDR3 sequence: CASSPSSGNTIYF. CDR3 DNA: TGTGCCAGCAGCCCCTCCTCTGGAAACACCATATATTTT.

The chain is built from TRBV2 and TRBJ1-1; D is unresolved. V lost 5 bases and J 1 base, leaving 11 bases between the germline ends. The CDR3 totals 14 residues. Looked up from germline, CDR1 is SNHLY and CDR2 is FYNNEI. CDR3 protein: CASSPGPRNTEAFF. The DNA for the CDR3 is TGTGCCAGCAGTCCTGGACCGAGGAACACTGAAGCTTTCTTT.

CDR3 sequence reads: CASRGANTGELFF. The CDR3 bases are TGTGCCAGCCGGGGAGCGAACACCGGGGAGCTGTTTTTT. The V gene is TRBV4-2, the J gene TRBJ2-2; D is possibly TRBD2 (5 bases). The CDR3 has 13 residues. With 8 bases removed from V and 0 bases from J, the gap between germline ends came to 7 bases. Germline V gives CDR1 LGHNA, CDR2 YNFKEQ.

The chain is built from TRBV6-1 and TRBJ1-1; 8 positions agree with TRBD1. This CDR3 has 13 residues. CDR1 is MNHNS, CDR2 SASEGT, per germline. V shed 6 bases and J 8 bases; nucleotides not matched to a gene: 8. The chain's CDR3 is CASSATRGREAFF. CDR3 nucleotides: TGTGCCAGCAGCGCTACCAGGGGGCGAGAAGCTTTCTTT.

The rearrangement links TRBV27 to TRBJ2-4, with D hard to call. V was cut by 0 bases and J by 0 bases, with 6 bases left in between. The CDR3 extends over 15 amino acids. Germline CDR1 reads MNHEY; CDR2 reads SMNVEV (reference sequence). In DNA form, the CDR3 reads TGTGCCAGCAGTTTATCCTCGGTAGCCAAAAACATTCAGTACTTC. Encoded protein: CASSLSSVAKNIQYF.

This clone was found a few times. This sequence joins TRBV14 and TRBJ1-4; no definite D call. The germline V gene has CDR1 SGHDN and CDR2 FVKESK. Trimming pared 1 base from V and 8 bases from J, leaving 5 bases between. CDR3 length equals 12 residues. The DNA for the CDR3 is TGTGCCAGCAGCCAAGCGTCCGAAAAACTGTTTTTT. Translated: CASSQASEKLFF.

The rearrangement links TRBV6-1 to TRBJ2-5; D not resolved. The V gene's germline CDR1 is MNHNS and CDR2 SASEGT. This CDR3 has 14 residues. V was clipped by 5 bases and J by 0 bases, with 10 bases between them. The CDR3 nucleotides read TGTGCCAGCAGTTTGGCCCCGTACCAAGAGACCCAGTACTTC. Amino acids: CASSLAPYQETQYF.